These 17 T cell receptor beta chains originate from one sample sequenced in a study of shared clonotypes between healthy human individuals. In the naive CD8 group, cells lacked CD45RO and were positively selected for CCR7, so terminally differentiated effector memory CD45RA+ cells were left out. TCRdb's copy holds only in-frame clones and misses some; the assay was immunoSEQ multiplex PCR. There are millions of clones in the sample; less than 95% occur only once, and about 1.1% lies in the top ten. The sequenced material came from naive CD8+ T cells sorted from blood. These receptors all come from a young man in good health.

Remarks on this clone: The junction differs from germline at one of its ends, possibly a read error. The chain joins TRBV7-7 to TRBJ2-5, with 7 bases identical to TRBD2. CDR3 length equals 15 residues. Germline V gene sequence: CDR1 SSHAT, CDR2 FNYEAQ (reference sequence). The DNA of the CDR3 is TGTGCTAGCAGTCGCCAGACTAGCTTGCAGGAGACCCAGTACTTC. Its protein product is CASSRQTSLQETQYF.

The chain carries TRBV7-2 and TRBJ2-7, with 7 bases lining up with TRBD2. Germline trimming cut 1 base from V and 0 bases from J; bases unmatched to any gene: 9. Germline V gene data show CDR1 as SGHTA and CDR2 as FQGNSA. The length of the CDR3 is 17 residues. CDR3 protein: CASSLVGVAGASYEQYF. In nucleotides, the CDR3 is TGTGCCAGCAGCTTAGTAGGCGTTGCGGGAGCCTCCTACGAGCAGTACTTC.

The chain recombines TRBV25-1 with TRBJ2-5; 9 bases fit TRBD1. V was clipped by 7 bases and J by 5 bases; unmatched bases: 2. The CDR3 is 12 residues long. Looked up from germline, CDR1 is MGHDK and CDR2 is SYGVNS. In DNA form, the CDR3 reads TGTGCCAGCACCGGGACAGGGGAGACCCAGTACTTC. Translation gives CASTGTGETQYF.

With respect to this clone: Compared with germline, one end of the junction differs, possibly owing to a read error. This chain links TRBV4-3 with TRBJ2-1; 9 bases align to TRBD2. There are 15 residues in the CDR3. CDR1 LGHNA and CDR2 YSLEER come from the germline V gene. CDR3 loop: CASTQVASGNYEQFF. CDR3 DNA sequence: TGCGCCAGCACCCAAGTGGCTAGCGGGAACTATGAGCAGTTCTTC.

This chain joins TRBV10-2 and TRBJ1-1; no definite D call. V was shortened by 7 bases and J by 6 bases, with 9 bases between the two germline ends. The CDR3 extends over 11 amino acids. Germline-derived CDR1 and CDR2 are WSHSY and SAAADI. The CDR3 spells CASTSGPEAFF. As DNA, the CDR3 is TGCGCCAGCACCTCCGGGCCTGAAGCTTTCTTT.

This chain links TRBV28 with TRBJ2-1; TRBD2 matches at 8 bases. Germline values: CDR1 MDHEN, CDR2 SYDVKM. The CDR3 has 14 residues. The trim removed 8 bases at V and 3 bases at J, leaving 6 bases unmatched. CDR3 nucleotide sequence: TGTGCCAGCCTCCCGGGACTAGTCTACAATGAGCAGTTCTTC. Protein sequence: CASLPGLVYNEQFF.

The chain joins TRBV19 to TRBJ2-7; D is perhaps TRBD1 (8 bases). The CDR3 has 15 amino acids. CDR1 is LNHDA, CDR2 SQIVND, per germline (reference sequence). Trimming took 5 bases from V and 1 from J, leaving 15 bases between them. In DNA form, the CDR3 reads TGTGCCAGTAGTGCCGGACAGGGAGGGTCCTACGAGCAGTACTTC. It specifies CASSAGQGGSYEQYF. Looking up the rest from reference TRBV19 and TRBJ2-7 gives the full variable domain: DGGITQSPKYLFRKEGQNVTLSCEQNLNHDAMYWYRQDPGQGLRLIYYSQIVNDFQKGDIAEGYSVSREKKESFPLTVTSAQKNPTAFYLCASSAGQGGSYEQYFGPGTRLTVT.

The chain recombines TRBV6-6 with TRBJ2-3; TRBD1 matches 8 bases. J lost 3 bases, V lost 8 bases, and 10 bases had no gene match. The germline CDR1 and CDR2 sequences are MNHNY and SVGAGI (reference sequence). The CDR3 runs to 15 residues. CDR3 coding DNA: TGTGCCAGCCAGTCTGACAGGGGAGGAACAGATACGCAGTATTTT. Its translation is CASQSDRGGTDTQYF.

This clone was counted only a few times. In the same sample, other DNA sequences code for this CDR3. The rearrangement links TRBV7-8 to TRBJ2-7; 7 nucleotides line up with TRBD1. The CDR3 extends over 12 amino acids. Germline V CDR1 and CDR2: SGHVS, FQNEAQ. V lost 3 bases and J lost 5; bases outside the gene matches: 1. CDR3 sequence (DNA): TGTGCCAGCAGCTTCGACAGGGACGAGCAGTACTTC. Protein sequence: CASSFDRDEQYF.

The V and J genes are TRBV5-1 and TRBJ1-4, with TRBD1 identical over 11 bases. CDR3 length: 15 amino acids. V trimming: 4 bases; J trimming: 3 bases; junction bases outside the gene matches: 2. Germline V gene data show CDR1 as SGHRS and CDR2 as YFSETQ. The CDR3 sequence is CASSPGQGANEKLFF. The CDR3 nucleotides read TGCGCCAGCAGCCCGGGACAGGGGGCTAATGAAAAACTGTTTTTT.

V usage is TRBV10-3 and J usage is TRBJ2-7; 11 nucleotides align to TRBD1. The CDR3 length is 14 residues. CDR1 and CDR2 (germline): ENHRY, SYGVKD. Losses at the gene ends were 8 bases for V and 5 bases for J; bases not matched to a gene: 8. DNA of the CDR3: TGTGCCATCTCAGTGGACAGGGGGCCTGACGAGCAGTACTTC. This encodes CAISVDRGPDEQYF.

This clone was found once. The V gene is TRBV2, the J gene TRBJ1-4; 7 bases are a match to TRBD1. CDR1 is SNHLY and CDR2 is FYNNEI in the germline V gene. The CDR3 spans 11 residues. With 6 bases clipped from V and 12 bases from J, the junction kept 4 bases outside the gene matches. CDR3 region: CASRGTAELFF. DNA of the CDR3: TGTGCCAGCAGGGGGACAGCTGAACTGTTTTTT.

The chain links TRBV7-9 to TRBJ2-5; TRBD1 is a possible D gene (6 bases). The germline V and J ends were trimmed by 5 bases and 3 bases, with 13 bases remaining between them. The CDR3 is 14 amino acids. The germline CDR1 and CDR2 sequences are SEHNR and FQNEAQ (reference sequence). The CDR3 protein is CASSSLQGEETQYF. CDR3 bases: TGTGCCAGCAGCAGTTTACAGGGCGAAGAGACCCAGTACTTC. The whole variable domain, filled in from reference TRBV7-9 and TRBJ2-5, reads DTGVSQNPRHKITKRGQNVTFRCDPISEHNRLYWYRQTLGQGPEFLTYFQNEAQLEKSRLLSDRFSAERPKGSFSTLEIQRTEQGDSAMYLCASSSLQGEETQYFGPGTRLLVL.

J is TRBJ1-1 and V is TRBV6-5; the D is unclear. This CDR3 comprises 14 residues. The V end lost 4 bases, the J end lost 1 base, and 10 bases lay between the germline ends. The V gene's germline CDR1 is MNHEY and CDR2 SVGAGI. CDR3 sequence: CASSWTGSNTEAFF. The CDR3 coding sequence is TGTGCCAGCAGTTGGACGGGATCGAACACTGAAGCTTTCTTT.

The chain uses TRBV5-4 and TRBJ2-1; 9 bases are shared with TRBD2. Losses at the gene ends were 0 bases for V and 2 bases for J; bases not matched to a gene: 6. This CDR3 is built from 17 residues. CDR1 and CDR2 from the germline V gene are SGHNT and YYREEE (reference sequence). DNA for the CDR3: TGTGCCAGCAGCTTGGCCGTGTTAGCGGGAGCCTACAATGAGCAGTTCTTC. It translates to CASSLAVLAGAYNEQFF.

The V and J genes are TRBV2 and TRBJ2-3, with 9 nucleotides matching TRBD1. V lost 5 bases and J lost 6; bases outside the gene matches: 12. CDR3 size: 16 residues. The germline CDR1 and CDR2 sequences are SNHLY and FYNNEI. The CDR3 sequence is CASSFPRGQGADTQYF. DNA of the CDR3: TGTGCCAGCAGTTTCCCAAGGGGACAGGGCGCGGATACGCAGTATTTT. The full variable domain, rest sourced from reference TRBV2 and TRBJ2-3, is EPEVTQTPSHQVTQMGQEVILRCVPISNHLYFYWYRQILGQKVEFLVSFYNNEISEKSEIFDDQFSVERPDGSNFTLKIRSTKLEDSAMYFCASSFPRGQGADTQYFGPGTRLTVL.

The chain is built from TRBV11-3 and TRBJ2-1; D perhaps matches TRBD1 (5 bases). Between the trimmed V and J ends, which lost 1 base and 5 bases, there was a span of 9 bases. In germline, CDR1 is SGHNT, CDR2 YENEEA. This CDR3 has 14 residues. CDR3 sequence: CASSLGGGDNEQFF. The CDR3 coding sequence is TGTGCCAGCAGCTTAGGGGGCGGCGACAATGAGCAGTTCTTC.